The rows below give T cell receptor beta chains drawn from one sample of a study of T cell changes during pregnancy in multiple sclerosis. The assay was immunoSEQ multiplex PCR, and TCRdb's table has in-frame clones only and misses some. The sample gives tens of thousands of clones, 85% to 95% of which show up once; roughly 2.5% is in the top ten. Here the sequenced sample was CD8+ T cells from peripheral blood mononuclear cells, taken in the third trimester of pregnancy. Every receptor here comes from a female donor with multiple sclerosis, enrolled in a pregnancy study. CDR3s leave out the opening cysteine and the closing phenylalanine or tryptophan. Size values are once, few and many counts, or a class for expanded clones, and some rows have none.

v_gene	j_gene	len	abundance	CDR3aa
TRBV7-9	TRBJ2-2	15	once	ASSPPPLRENTGELF
TRBV6-5	TRBJ1-1	11	few	ASTGQGGTEAF
TRBV18	TRBJ2-6	12	.	ASWRAIGTNVLT
TRBV4-2	TRBJ2-1	14	once	ASSQDSGRAAGEQF
TRBV9	TRBJ2-1	13	.	ASSVPGLGTHEQF
TRBV30	TRBJ2-7	12	.	AWSLFQGAAEQY
TRBV27	TRBJ2-3	17	.	ASSSSGLAGETSTDTQY
TRBV11-3	TRBJ2-1	16	.	ASSLDHLAGGSYNEQF
TRBV5-1	TRBJ2-1	15	.	ASSSWDPGTGGVEQF
TRBV19	TRBJ2-1	13	.	ASTPGLAGGNEQF
TRBV6-1	TRBJ2-3	13	once	AGAWDSYSTDTQY
TRBV6-1	TRBJ2-1	12	.	ASSERASGNEQF
TRBV28	TRBJ1-5	12	.	ASSPARVYQPQH
TRBV7-8	TRBJ2-3	17	.	ASSFDPGGTSGRGDTQY
TRBV9	TRBJ1-2	13	.	ASSAPGGLAYGYT
TRBV13	TRBJ2-6	13	.	ASSLTGSGANVLT
TRBV7-9	TRBJ1-3	12	once	ASSDMFSGNTIY
TRBV5-1	TRBJ2-1	14	.	ASSLAPAGGPGQQF